A selection of T cell receptor beta chains follows, all from one sample in a study of T cells after yellow fever vaccination. Via MiXCR, TCRdb re-called the 5' RACE reads, giving one row per CDR3 protein. The table shows about 260,000 distinct CDR3 sequences, with about 5.2% occurring only once. The source was CD4+ T cells sorted from PBMCs, collected on the day of the yellow fever booster vaccination. The receptors come from a man aged 18 to 29 who received the YFV17D yellow fever vaccine. Both conserved end residues are part of each CDR3. The D gene is left open where the match is weak. Where a row states a size, it is once, few, many or the class of an expanded clone; other rows omit it.

V gene	clone size	J gene	D gene	CDR3 DNA	CDR3 protein
TRBV6-6	-	TRBJ1-6	-	TGTGCCAGCAGTAGAGGGCAGGGGAGCTCCTATAATTCACCCCTCCACTTT	CASSRGQGSSYNSPLHF
TRBV5-1	-	TRBJ2-2	-	TGCGCCAGCAGTCCCACCGCTGGTGGCACCGGGGAGCTGTTTTTT	CASSPTAGGTGELFF
TRBV7-9	-	TRBJ1-1	-	TGTGCCAGCAGCTTAGTCGTTGGGGGGGGGAACACTGAAGCTTTCTTT	CASSLVVGGGNTEAFF
TRBV7-3	many	TRBJ2-2	-	TGTGCCAGCAGCCGAGGACGGGTGAACACCGGGGAGCTGTTTTTT	CASSRGRVNTGELFF
TRBV2	many	TRBJ1-4	-	TGTGCCAGCAGAAGGGCCACTAATGAAAAACTGTTTTTT	CASRRATNEKLFF
TRBV20-1	many	TRBJ2-3	TRBD1	TGCAGTGTTCCGACAGGGGCCGCAAGGGGCACAGATACGCAGTATTTT	CSVPTGAARGTDTQYF
TRBV20-1	-	TRBJ1-1	-	TGCAGTGCTAGAGTCCTAAAAGAAAGCACTGAAGCTTTCTTT	CSARVLKESTEAFF
TRBV6-5	many	TRBJ1-1	-	TGTGCCAGCAGTTACGTGGGGGGAAAGACTGAAGCTTTCTTT	CASSYVGGKTEAFF
TRBV15	many	TRBJ2-1	-	TGTGCCACCAGCAGAGATGGACGGAACTACAATGAGCAGTTCTTC	CATSRDGRNYNEQFF
TRBV7-2	-	TRBJ1-1	TRBD1	TGTGCCAGCAGCCCCCAGGGGGCTCAGTACACTGAAGCTTTCTTT	CASSPQGAQYTEAFF
TRBV4-1	-	TRBJ2-3	-	TGCGCCAGCAGCCAAAGAGAGAAAGATACGCAGTATTTT	CASSQREKDTQYF
TRBV5-1	few	TRBJ2-7	-	TGCGCCAGCAGCTTGTCGTACAGAAGCTACGAGCAGTACTTC	CASSLSYRSYEQYF
TRBV5-1	-	TRBJ2-7	-	TGCGCCAGCAGCTTGGCCGAGGGACGTCACGAGCAGTACTTC	CASSLAEGRHEQYF
TRBV20-1	few	TRBJ2-7	-	TGCAGTGCTGGAAACAGGGGGGGCTCCTACGAGCAGTACTTC	CSAGNRGGSYEQYF
TRBV21-1	-	TRBJ2-2	-	TGTGCCAGCAGGGACGACAGGGGATGGGAGCTGTTTTTT	CASRDDRGWELFF
TRBV3-1	many	TRBJ1-5	TRBD1	TGTGCCAGCAGCTGGGGACAGGGGGCGAGGCAGCCCCAGCATTTT	CASSWGQGARQPQHF